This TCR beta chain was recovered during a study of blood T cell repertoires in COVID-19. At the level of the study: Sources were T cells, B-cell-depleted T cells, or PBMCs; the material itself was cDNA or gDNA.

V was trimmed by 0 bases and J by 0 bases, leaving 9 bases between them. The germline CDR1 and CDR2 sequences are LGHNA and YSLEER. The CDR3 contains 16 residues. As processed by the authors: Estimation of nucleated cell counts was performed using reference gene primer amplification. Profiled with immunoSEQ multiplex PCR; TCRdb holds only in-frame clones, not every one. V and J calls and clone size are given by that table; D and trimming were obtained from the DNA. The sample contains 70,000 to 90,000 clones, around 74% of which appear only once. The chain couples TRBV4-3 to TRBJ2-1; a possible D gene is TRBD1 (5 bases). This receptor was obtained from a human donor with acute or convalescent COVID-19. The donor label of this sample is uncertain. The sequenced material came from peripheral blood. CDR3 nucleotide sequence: TGCGCCAGCAGCCAAGATCTGACAGTCTCCTACAATGAGCAGTTCTTC. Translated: CASSQDLTVSYNEQFF.